This TCR beta chain was captured in a study of blood T cell repertoires in COVID-19. Looking at the study overall: Sources were T cells, B-cell-depleted T cells, or PBMCs; the material itself was cDNA or gDNA.

Sequencing used immunoSEQ multiplex PCR; TCRdb keeps in-frame clones, though not all of them. Of around 200,000 clones listed, 86% were seen once; the top ten hold about 5.6%. The study recruited people aged roughly 18 to 95 years across 20 to 30 US areas. There are 15 residues in the CDR3. The receptor was derived from a man in his forties with acute COVID-19. The specimen sequenced was PBMCs or T cells enriched from blood (not recorded which). V usage is TRBV21-1 and J usage is TRBJ2-3; TRBD2, the table's D call, was not compared with the DNA. TRBV21-1 is assigned pseudogene status. DNA for the CDR3: TGTGCCAGCTCGCAAGCGGGAGAATGTGGGCATACGCAGTATTTT. It codes for CASSQAGECGHTQYF.